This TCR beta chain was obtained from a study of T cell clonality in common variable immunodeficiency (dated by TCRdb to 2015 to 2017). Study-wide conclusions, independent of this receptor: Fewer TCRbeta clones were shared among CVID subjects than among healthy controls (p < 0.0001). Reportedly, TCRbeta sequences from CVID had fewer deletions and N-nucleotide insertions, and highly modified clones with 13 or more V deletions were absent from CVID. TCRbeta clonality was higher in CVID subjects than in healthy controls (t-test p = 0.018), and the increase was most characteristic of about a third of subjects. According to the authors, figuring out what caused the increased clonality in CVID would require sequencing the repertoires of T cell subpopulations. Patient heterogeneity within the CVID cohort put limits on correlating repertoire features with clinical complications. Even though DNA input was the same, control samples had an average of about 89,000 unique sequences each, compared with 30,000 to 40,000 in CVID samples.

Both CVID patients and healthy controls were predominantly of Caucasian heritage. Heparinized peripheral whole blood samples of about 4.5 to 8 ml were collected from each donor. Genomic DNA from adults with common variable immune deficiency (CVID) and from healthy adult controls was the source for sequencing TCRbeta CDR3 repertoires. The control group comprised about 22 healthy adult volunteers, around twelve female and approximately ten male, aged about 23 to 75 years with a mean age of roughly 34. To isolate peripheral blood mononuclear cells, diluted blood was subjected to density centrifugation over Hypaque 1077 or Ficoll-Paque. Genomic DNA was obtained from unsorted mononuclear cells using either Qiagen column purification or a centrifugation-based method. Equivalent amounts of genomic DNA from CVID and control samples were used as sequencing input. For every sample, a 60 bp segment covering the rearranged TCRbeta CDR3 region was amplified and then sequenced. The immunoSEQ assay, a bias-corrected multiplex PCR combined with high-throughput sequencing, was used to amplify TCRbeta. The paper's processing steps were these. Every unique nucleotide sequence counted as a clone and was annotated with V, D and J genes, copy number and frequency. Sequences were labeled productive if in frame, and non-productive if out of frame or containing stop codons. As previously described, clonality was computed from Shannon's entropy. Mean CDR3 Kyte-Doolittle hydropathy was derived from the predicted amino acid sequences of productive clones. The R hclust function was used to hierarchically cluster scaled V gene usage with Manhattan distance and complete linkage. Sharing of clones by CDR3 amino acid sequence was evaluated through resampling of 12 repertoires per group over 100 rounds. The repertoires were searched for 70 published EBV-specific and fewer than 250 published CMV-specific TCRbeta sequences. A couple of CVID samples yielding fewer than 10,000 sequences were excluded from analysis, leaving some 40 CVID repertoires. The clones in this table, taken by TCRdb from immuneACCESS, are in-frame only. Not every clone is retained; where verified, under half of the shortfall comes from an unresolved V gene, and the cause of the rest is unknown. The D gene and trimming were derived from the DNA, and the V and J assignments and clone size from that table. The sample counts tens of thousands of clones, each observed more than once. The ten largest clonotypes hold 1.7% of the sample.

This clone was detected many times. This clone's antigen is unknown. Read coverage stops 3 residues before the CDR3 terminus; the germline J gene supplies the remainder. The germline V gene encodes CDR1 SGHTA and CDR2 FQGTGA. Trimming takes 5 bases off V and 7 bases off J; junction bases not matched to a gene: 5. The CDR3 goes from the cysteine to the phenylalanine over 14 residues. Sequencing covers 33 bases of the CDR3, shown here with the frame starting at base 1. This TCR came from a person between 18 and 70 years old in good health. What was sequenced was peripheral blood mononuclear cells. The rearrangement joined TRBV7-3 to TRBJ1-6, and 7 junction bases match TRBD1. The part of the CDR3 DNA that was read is TGTGCCAGCAGCCCTGGACAGGCAAATTCACCC. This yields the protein CASSPGQANSP. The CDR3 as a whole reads CASSPGQANSPLHF.